Following are 25 T cell receptor beta chains from one sample sequenced in a study of T cell clonality in common variable immunodeficiency. General observations from the study: Common variable immunodeficiency TCR beta sequences reportedly had fewer deletions and N-nucleotide insertions.

What these receptors recognize is not known. Sequencing was performed with immunoSEQ multiplex PCR; in TCRdb, only in-frame clones are kept and a portion is missing. The sample shows about 26,000 clones, none of them appearing just once. Specimen: peripheral blood mononuclear cells. These receptors were collected from a human donor with common variable immunodeficiency.

This clone occurred many times. The CDR3 end is not reached by the read, which stops 3 residues before it; the germline J gene fills it in. Other DNA sequences in the same sample also yield this CDR3. The V call is TRBV7-2, the J call TRBJ2-3; D call uncertain. Germline lookup yields CDR1 SGHTA and CDR2 FQGNSA. V was shortened by 3 bases and J by 2 bases, with 9 bases between the two germline ends. This CDR3 is built from 14 residues. The DNA read from the CDR3 is TGTGCCAGCAGCTTGGCTGGCCCCACAGATACG. Its translation: CASSLAGPTDT. The entire CDR3 sequence reads CASSLAGPTDTQYF.

A word on this clone: The CDR3 end is not reached by the read, which stops 3 residues before it; the germline J gene fills it in. The V and J genes are TRBV19 and TRBJ1-6; possibly TRBD1 for D (6 bases). The CDR3 length is 14 residues. V was clipped by 5 bases and J by 8 bases, with 13 bases between them. Germline values: CDR1 LNHDA, CDR2 SQIVND (reference sequence). The sequenced part of the CDR3 DNA is TGTGCCAGTAGTTCGGCAGGGGCCGATTCACCC. Its protein is CASSSAGADSP. The entire CDR3 protein is CASSSAGADSPLHF.

As to this clone: Coverage ceases 3 residues before the CDR3 finishes, and the germline J gene fills in the end. This chain uses TRBV6-2 or TRBV6-3 with TRBJ2-7; 8 positions agree with TRBD2. There are 17 residues in the CDR3. Germline V CDR1 and CDR2: MNHEY, SVGEGT. Losses at the gene ends were 5 bases for V and 0 bases for J; bases not matched to a gene: 12. The CDR3 DNA, read in part, is TGTGCCAGCAGTACGCCCCCCGTAGCGGGGAGCTCCTACGAG. Translated, it gives CASSTPPVAGSSYE. The full-length CDR3 reads as CASSTPPVAGSSYEQYF.

In this sample, this clone turned up many times. The read terminates 3 residues ahead of where the CDR3 ends, so the germline J gene completes it. The rearrangement uses TRBV19 and TRBJ1-5; D possibly corresponds to TRBD1 (6 bases). CDR3 length: 14 amino acids. Looked up from germline, CDR1 is LNHDA and CDR2 is SQIVND (reference sequence). Trimming left V 4 bases short and J 2 bases short, with 9 bases between. CDR3 bases read: TGTGCCAGTAGTACAAGACAGGGCAATCAGCCC. Its protein product is CASSTRQGNQP. The complete CDR3 protein is CASSTRQGNQPQHF.

This clone was recorded many times. Read coverage stops 3 residues before the CDR3 terminus; the germline J gene supplies the remainder. The V call is TRBV18, the J call TRBJ2-6, with a possible D match to TRBD1 (6 bases). Trimming took off 2 bases at V and 4 bases at J, with 12 bases between the two ends. The CDR3 has 16 residues. CDR1 is KGHSH, CDR2 LQKENI, per germline. The CDR3 bases that were read are TGTGCCAGCTCACCAACCAACAGGGCCGGGGCCAACGTC. This gives the protein CASSPTNRAGANV. The CDR3 in its entirety is CASSPTNRAGANVLTF.

This clone was seen many times. The read ends 3 residues before the CDR3 terminus; that terminus is restored from the germline J gene. V and J are TRBV6-2 or TRBV6-3 and TRBJ2-5; tentatively, D is TRBD2 (5 bases). With 0 bases removed from V and 4 bases from J, the gap between germline ends came to 12 bases. The germline V gene encodes CDR1 MNHEY and CDR2 SVGEGT. The CDR3 is 15 residues long. The CDR3 loop is CASSYSRGFGETQYF. CDR3 DNA (partial): TGTGCCAGCAGTTACTCGCGAGGGTTCGGAGAGACC.

The table lists this clone with a few counts. The read falls 3 residues short of the CDR3 end, and the missing part is taken from the germline J gene. The V call is TRBV6-2 or TRBV6-3, the J call TRBJ2-5, with D unresolved. CDR1 is MNHEY, CDR2 SVGEGT, per germline. V lost 2 bases and J 2 bases, leaving 9 bases between the germline ends. The CDR3 totals 14 residues. Partial CDR3 DNA: TGTGCCAGCAGTTACCTTGTCGTTCAAGAGACC. It codes for CASSYLVVQET. The CDR3 reads in full as CASSYLVVQETQYF.

In the case of this clone: The CDR3 end lies 3 residues beyond the end of the read and is filled in from the germline J gene. The gene calls are TRBV11-3 and TRBJ1-1; D call uncertain. Deletions cut 2 bases from V and 0 bases from J, with 4 bases between. Germline V gene lookup returns CDR1 SGHNT and CDR2 YENEEA. The CDR3 has 13 amino acids. CDR3 DNA (partial): TGTGCCAGCAGCTTACGTGTGAACACTGAA. It translates to CASSLRVNTE. The full CDR3 is CASSLRVNTEAFF.

This clone was observed at least ten times. From the germline J gene comes the end of the CDR3, since the read stops 3 residues before it. The V and J genes are TRBV6-2 or TRBV6-3 and TRBJ2-1; D gene uncertain. V shed 6 bases and J shed 5 bases, with 8 bases lying between them. The CDR3 is 12 amino acids. The germline V gene has CDR1 MNHEY and CDR2 SVGEGT. Incomplete CDR3 DNA: TGTGCCAGCAGCCCAACAGACAATGAG. Translating gives CASSPTDNE. The CDR3 reads in full as CASSPTDNEQFF.

The sample holds many counts of this clone. Read sequence stops 3 residues before the CDR3 end, and the germline J gene provides the missing end. The gene calls are TRBV20-1 and TRBJ1-1; no reliable D call. Germline CDR1 and CDR2: DFQATT and SNEGSKA (reference sequence). CDR3 size: 14 residues. The V gene lost 4 bases and the J gene lost 1 base, with 13 bases spanning the gap. Partial CDR3 DNA: TGCAGTGCTAACACGGGGAATCGGAACACTGAA. Protein sequence: CSANTGNRNTE. In full, the CDR3 reads CSANTGNRNTEAFF.

This clone has ten or more counts. An end of the junction does not agree with germline; a read error may underlie this. The CDR3 end is not reached by the read, which stops 3 residues before it; the germline J gene fills it in. The chain recombines TRBV4-2 with TRBJ2-3, with D tentatively TRBD1 (6 bases). Germline V gives CDR1 LGHNA, CDR2 YNFKEQ. This CDR3 has 14 residues. The sequenced part of the CDR3 DNA is TGCGCCAGCAGCCAGGACAGAGTGGCGAATACG. Encoded protein: CASSQDRVANT. The full CDR3 reads CASSQDRVANTQYF.

This clone was counted ten times or more. Sequencing ends 3 residues short of the CDR3 end; the germline J gene provides the rest. This chain joins TRBV4-2 and TRBJ1-2; 7 nucleotides match TRBD1. This CDR3 has 14 amino acids. With V trimmed by 2 bases and J by 4 bases, 4 bases remained unmatched. CDR1 and CDR2 from the germline V gene are LGHNA and YNFKEQ. This chain's CDR3 is CASSQQGQSYGYTF. The CDR3 bases that were read are TGTGCCAGCAGCCAACAGGGACAGTCCTATGGC.

This clone has only a few counts. The CDR3 goes on 3 residues after the read ends, and that part is filled in from the germline J gene. This sequence joins TRBV6-2 or TRBV6-3 and TRBJ2-7; a possible D gene is TRBD1 (6 bases). CDR1 is MNHEY and CDR2 is SVGEGT in the germline V gene. V lost 7 bases and J 0 bases, leaving 10 bases between the germline ends. The CDR3 has 13 amino acids. The sequenced part of the CDR3 DNA is TGTGCCAGCACCCGGGACACCTCCTACGAG. Its protein is CASTRDTSYE. The entire CDR3 protein is CASTRDTSYEQYF.

A word on this clone: The observed sequence ends 3 residues before the CDR3 terminus, with the missing tail filled in from the germline J gene. The chain is built from TRBV13 and TRBJ2-4, with a possible D match to TRBD2 (6 bases). Germline lookup yields CDR1 PRHDT and CDR2 FYEKMQ (reference sequence). The germline V and J ends were trimmed by 10 bases and 0 bases, with 10 bases remaining between them. This CDR3 contains 13 residues. CDR3 bases read: TGTGCCACGACGCGGGGAGCCAAAAACATT. This sequence encodes CATTRGAKNI. The entire CDR3 sequence reads CATTRGAKNIQYF.

This clone was detected many times. Read data end 3 residues before the CDR3 end; the end is taken from the germline J gene. This chain joins TRBV20-1 and TRBJ2-5; D gene unclear. Germline V CDR1 and CDR2: DFQATT, SNEGSKA (reference sequence). The length of the CDR3 is 13 residues. Trimming stripped 5 bases from V and 5 bases from J, with 15 bases between. The CDR3 spells CSALGQAEETQYF. The CDR3 bases that were read are TGCAGTGCTCTGGGTCAGGCCGAGGAGACC.

This clone was picked up a small number of times. The read ends 3 residues before the CDR3 terminus; that terminus is restored from the germline J gene. This chain joins TRBV7-9 and TRBJ1-6, with 9 bases matching TRBD1. This CDR3 comprises 14 residues. Losses at the gene ends were 5 bases for V and 9 bases for J; bases not matched to a gene: 5. The V gene's germline CDR1 is SEHNR and CDR2 FQNEAQ (reference sequence). The CDR3 loop is CASSPGTGCSPLHF. The CDR3 bases that were read are TGTGCCAGCAGCCCCGGGACAGGGTGTTCACCC.

This clone was counted a few times. The CDR3 is cut off 3 residues early in the read; its end comes from the germline J gene. This chain connects TRBV6-1 to TRBJ2-6, with 8 bases identical to TRBD1. J was trimmed by 0 bases and V by 2 bases; bases with no gene match: 6. Per germline, CDR1 MNHNS and CDR2 SASEGT. The CDR3 is 18 amino acids. CDR3 residues: CASSELPRGPSGANVLTF. The CDR3 bases that were read are TGTGCCAGCAGTGAACTCCCCAGGGGGCCCTCTGGGGCCAACGTC.

At least ten counts were recorded for this clone. Sequencing ends 3 residues short of the CDR3 end; the germline J gene provides the rest. The V and J genes are TRBV6-2 or TRBV6-3 and TRBJ2-7, with D perhaps TRBD1 (6 bases). V shed 2 bases and J shed 5 bases, with 13 bases lying between them. Looked up from germline, CDR1 is MNHEY and CDR2 is SVGEGT. The CDR3 length is 14 residues. CDR3 DNA (partial): TGTGCCAGCAGTTACGACGGCAGGGGCAACGAG. It encodes CASSYDGRGNE. The full CDR3 protein is CASSYDGRGNEQYF.

This clone was recorded many times. The read comes to an end 3 residues before the CDR3 does, leaving the germline J gene to fill in the end. The V call is TRBV6-2 or TRBV6-3, the J call TRBJ1-6, with unresolved D. Germline loops: CDR1 MNHEY, CDR2 SVGEGT. The CDR3 extends over 15 amino acids. The germline V and J ends were trimmed by 5 bases and 1 base, with 9 bases remaining between them. This chain's CDR3 is CASSPRGSYNSPLHF. CDR3 bases read: TGTGCCAGCAGTCCGCGCGGTTCCTATAATTCACCC.

This clone was seen a few times. The part of the CDR3 DNA that was read is TGTGCCAGCAGTGAAGAGGCGGGGCTAGCGGGGGGCGTCGGGACCGAG. The encoded protein is CASSEEAGLAGGVGTE. The full CDR3 reads CASSEEAGLAGGVGTEQYF. J is TRBJ2-7 and V is TRBV2; the match to TRBD2 covers 11 bases. The read stops 3 residues short of the end of the CDR3; the missing end is completed from the germline J gene. After removal of 1 base from V and 6 bases from J, the junction contained 17 bases not matched to a gene. This CDR3 spans 19 amino acids. Germline V gene sequence: CDR1 SNHLY, CDR2 FYNNEI.

This clone was seen at least ten times. The read stops 3 residues short of the end of the CDR3; the missing end is completed from the germline J gene. This chain connects TRBV18 to TRBJ2-5, with 11 bases lining up with TRBD2. Germline V gives CDR1 KGHSH, CDR2 LQKENI. J lost 2 bases, V lost 8 bases, and 10 bases had no gene match. The CDR3 covers 16 residues. The CDR3 region is CASDATLAGGQETQYF. The sequenced part of the CDR3 DNA is TGTGCCAGCGACGCAACTCTAGCGGGAGGACAAGAGACC. Supplemented by reference TRBV18 and TRBJ2-5, the full variable domain reads NAGVMQNPRHLVRRRGQEARLRCSPMKGHSHVYWYRQLPEEGLKFMVYLQKENIIDESGMPKERFSAEFPKEGPSILRIQQVVRGDSAAYFCASDATLAGGQETQYFGPGTRLLVL.

Only a few counts were recorded for this clone. The missing CDR3 end, 3 residues past where the read stops, is filled in from the germline J gene. The chain combines TRBV19 with TRBJ2-7; TRBD2 agrees at 8 bases. The CDR3 runs to 15 residues. The germline V gene encodes CDR1 LNHDA and CDR2 SQIVND (reference sequence). The junction had 10 bases not matched to a gene; V was cut back by 5 bases and J by 4 bases. CDR3 loop: CASSSSGSSGYEQYF. The covered CDR3 bases are TGTGCCAGTAGTTCCAGCGGGAGCAGTGGGTACGAG.

This clone has ten or more counts. The read gets to within 3 residues of the CDR3 end, and the germline J gene fills in the rest. V is TRBV18 and J is TRBJ2-7, with TRBD1 as a possible D gene (5 bases). V gave up 3 bases and J gave up 4 bases, with 13 bases separating them. Looked up from germline, CDR1 is KGHSH and CDR2 is LQKENI. This CDR3 comprises 14 residues. CDR3: CASSPDILVYEQYF. The CDR3 bases that were read are TGTGCCAGCTCACCGGACATCTTGGTATACGAG.

As regards this clone: The CDR3 end lies 3 residues beyond the end of the read and is filled in from the germline J gene. The gene calls are TRBV30 and TRBJ2-5; D is possibly TRBD1 (6 bases). The CDR3 is 15 amino acids. Germline CDR1 reads GTSNPN; CDR2 reads SVGIG (reference sequence). The V gene lost 2 bases and the J gene lost 1 base, with 14 bases spanning the gap. CDR3 bases read: TGTGCCTGGAGTAGAACCGACAGGCCCCAAGAGACC. It is translated as CAWSRTDRPQET. The whole CDR3 protein reads CAWSRTDRPQETQYF.

There are many counts of this clone. The read halts 3 residues ahead of the CDR3 end, with the missing end drawn from the germline J gene. The chain employs TRBV7-2 and TRBJ1-2; tentative D call: TRBD1 (5 bases). This CDR3 has 14 residues. Germline lookup yields CDR1 SGHTA and CDR2 FQGNSA. The CDR3 here is CASSPERGAGGYTF. CDR3 bases read: TGTGCCAGCAGCCCAGAAAGGGGCGCAGGAGGC.